The sequence of this TCR beta chain was determined in a study of beta chain features in type 1 diabetes. CDR3 length: 16 residues. With V trimmed by 3 bases and J by 7 bases, 10 bases remained unmatched. CDR1 and CDR2 (germline): SEHNR, FQNEAQ (reference sequence). Broader study findings: Shorter TCRB CDR3s, moderately but significantly so, marked every one of the four CD4+ subsets in Type 1 diabetes patients.

Points on this clone: Its antigen is as yet unknown.

Sequenced material consisted of expressed TCRB transcripts (all of the isolated RNA was reverse transcribed). TCRdb's table, derived via immunoSEQ multiplex PCR, lists solely in-frame clones and lacks some. The table lists roughly 100,000 clones, 25% to 30% of them singletons. The sample consisted of central memory CD4+ T cells from blood. This sequence was found in a woman aged 18-29 years with type 1 diabetes. This rearrangement joins TRBV7-9 to TRBJ2-1, with TRBD1 matching over 9 bases. CDR3: CASSFWRGQGWNEQFF. As DNA, the CDR3 is TGTGCCAGCAGCTTCTGGAGGGGACAGGGCTGGAATGAGCAGTTCTTC.